This is a list of T cell receptor beta chains from one sample in a study of post-analysis software for immune sequencing data. Using its own MiXCR run on the PCR reads, TCRdb lists one record per CDR3 protein. The sample has around 770,000 distinct CDR3 sequences, 46% seen once. Sequences were obtained from blood. These receptors all come from a girl between 10 and 17 years old with multiple sclerosis. Both conserved end residues are part of each CDR3. Fields, in order: V gene, J gene, clone size, D gene, CDR3 protein. D genes are given only for firm matches. For some rows the clone size is stated as once, few or many, or as a class when expanded; others skip it.

>TRBV27|TRBJ2-5|-|-
CASSSFTGETQYF
>TRBV14|TRBJ2-1|few|TRBD2
CASSFRGLAGGNEQFF
>TRBV9|TRBJ2-6|few|-
CASSVVGRGAGANVLTF
>TRBV7-6|TRBJ1-4|-|TRBD1
CASSPRAQGARVEKLFF
>TRBV7-8|TRBJ1-2|-|-
CASSNTLTAANYGYTF
>TRBV30|TRBJ2-1|-|-
CAWRSGDFYNEQFF
>TRBV6-6|TRBJ2-5|few|TRBD2
CASSYSGLAGQETQYF
>TRBV5-5|-|-|-
CASSQTGLYEQYF
>TRBV20-1|TRBJ1-1|-|-
CSARDFLNTEAFF
>TRBV4-2|TRBJ2-1|-|-
CASSQDRLLEQFF
>TRBV27|TRBJ2-1|-|-
CASSMGLYNEQFF
>TRBV6-5|-|-|TRBD2
CASVTTSGTGYEQYF
>TRBV15|TRBJ2-1|-|-
CATSIPRESYNEQFF
>TRBV18|TRBJ2-7|-|-
CASSLGTASSYEQYF
>TRBV7-2|TRBJ2-5|-|-
CASSLWDNRETQYF
>TRBV29-1|TRBJ1-1|-|-
CSVVIQNTEAFF
>TRBV28|-|-|-
CATGTGPYYEQYF
>TRBV7-2|TRBJ2-1|-|TRBD2
CASSSAGSGKNEQFF
>TRBV12-3/TRBV12-4|TRBJ1-2|few|-
CASSPPQGNQFFYGYTF
>TRBV30|TRBJ2-7|-|TRBD1
CAWSVQGTVISYEQYF
>TRBV10-3|TRBJ2-5|-|-
CAISESGESQETQYF
>TRBV19|-|-|TRBD1
CASSSALGQGRYEQYF
>TRBV12-3/TRBV12-4|TRBJ1-2|few|TRBD1
CASSRTGVGYTF
>TRBV5-6|TRBJ2-3|-|TRBD1
CASSSLRQGSNTDTQYF
>TRBV18|TRBJ2-5|few|-
CASSPELDRAGTQYF
>TRBV2|TRBJ2-2|-|-
CASSATGIGTGELFF
>TRBV7-9|TRBJ2-7|many|-
CASSLTYEQYF